The 18 T cell receptor beta chains given below trace back to one sample, sequenced in a study of blood T cell repertoires in COVID-19. Profiling relied on immunoSEQ multiplex PCR, and the TCRdb table lists in-frame clones only, not all of them. Here the sample spans a few hundred thousand clones, around nine tenths being singletons. What was sequenced was peripheral blood. The receptors come from a man aged 55 to 70 who had recovered from COVID-19.

This chain connects TRBV19 to TRBJ2-6; a possible D gene is TRBD2 (5 bases). Trimming shortened V by 6 bases and J by 4 bases, and 10 bases separated the two germline ends. The CDR3 extends over 14 amino acids. CDR1 LNHDA and CDR2 SQIVND come from the germline V gene (reference sequence). The CDR3 DNA follows: TGTGCCAGTAGGAGGGAAGGGGGGGCCAACGTCCTGACTTTC. Translated: CASRREGGANVLTF.

The genes are TRBV7-8 and TRBJ2-1; 9 bases align to TRBD2. V lost 5 bases, J lost 9 bases, and 8 bases stayed unmatched. The germline V gene encodes CDR1 SGHVS and CDR2 FQNEAQ. CDR3 size: 14 residues. The CDR3 DNA reads as TGTGCCAGCAGCCCGGGACTAGCATTAGGTGAGCAGTTCTTC. This encodes CASSPGLALGEQFF.

V and J are TRBV9 and TRBJ2-6; TRBD2 matches at 13 bases. V dropped 4 bases and J dropped 0; count of bases not matched to a gene: 4. Germline CDR1 and CDR2: SGDLS and YYNGEE. The CDR3 extends over 18 amino acids. This chain's CDR3 is CASSPRTSGSSGANVLTF. CDR3 sequence (DNA): TGTGCCAGCAGCCCGAGGACTAGCGGGAGCTCTGGGGCCAACGTCCTGACTTTC.

V usage is TRBV10-1 and J usage is TRBJ2-1, with 8 nucleotides matching TRBD1. The CDR3 sequence is 15 residues long. V lost 3 bases, J lost 0 bases, and 1 base stayed unmatched. Germline CDR1 reads WNHNN; CDR2 reads SYGVQD (reference sequence). CDR3: CASSEGTGSYNEQFF. In nucleotides, the CDR3 is TGCGCCAGCAGTGAAGGGACAGGCTCCTACAATGAGCAGTTCTTC.

This clone was picked up a small number of times. This rearrangement joins TRBV7-9 to TRBJ1-2, with D hard to call. V was cut by 5 bases and J by 8 bases, with 15 bases left in between. Germline V CDR1 and CDR2: SEHNR, FQNEAQ (reference sequence). CDR3 size: 13 residues. CDR3 nucleotide sequence: TGTGCCAGCAGCCCCGGAGGAGGCGGGGGCTACACCTTC. This gives the protein CASSPGGGGGYTF.

The rearrangement uses TRBV4-2 and TRBJ2-3; D perhaps matches TRBD2 (6 bases). Germline V CDR1 and CDR2: LGHNA, YNFKEQ. CDR3 length: 20 residues. Trimming stripped 0 bases from V and 0 bases from J, with 22 bases between. CDR3 residues: CASSQDLGRVGGASTDTQYF. For the CDR3, the DNA is TGTGCCAGCAGCCAAGATTTGGGACGCGTCGGGGGAGCTAGCACAGATACGCAGTATTTT.

This chain connects TRBV14 to TRBJ2-1; 7 positions agree with TRBD2. J was trimmed by 6 bases and V by 4 bases; bases with no gene match: 6. This CDR3 spans 14 amino acids. Germline V gene sequence: CDR1 SGHDN, CDR2 FVKESK. CDR3 residues: CASSPHPSGNEQFF. CDR3 DNA: TGTGCCAGCAGCCCTCATCCTAGCGGCAATGAGCAGTTCTTC.

The V call is TRBV30, the J call TRBJ1-1, with D tentatively TRBD1 (5 bases). The CDR3 spans 14 residues. Trimming removed 0 bases from V and 0 bases from J, with 8 bases in between. CDR1 is GTSNPN, CDR2 SVGIG, per germline (reference sequence). For the CDR3, the DNA is TGTGCCTGGAGTGTTCACAGGATGAACACTGAAGCTTTCTTT. Translating it yields CAWSVHRMNTEAFF.

This clone was seen just once. This chain links TRBV9 with TRBJ1-1, with TRBD1 identical over 7 bases. V trimming: 0 bases; J trimming: 4 bases; junction bases outside the gene matches: 3. The CDR3 length is 14 residues. Per the germline V gene, CDR1 is SGDLS and CDR2 is YYNGEE. The CDR3 DNA reads as TGTGCCAGCAGCGTAGAGGGGGCCAGCACTGAAGCTTTCTTT. This encodes CASSVEGASTEAFF.

The gene calls are TRBV5-1 and TRBJ1-3; weak D call: TRBD1 (6 bases). CDR1 and CDR2 from the germline V gene are SGHRS and YFSETQ. The ends were cut back, 5 bases at V and 0 bases at J, with 12 bases in the middle. The CDR3 is 15 residues long. The CDR3 is CASRPGTTSGNTIYF. DNA for the CDR3: TGCGCCAGCAGGCCGGGGACAACCTCTGGAAACACCATATATTTT. The entire variable domain, with the rest obtained from reference TRBV5-1 and TRBJ1-3, is as follows: KAGVTQTPRYLIKTRGQQVTLSCSPISGHRSVSWYQQTPGQGLQFLFEYFSETQRNKGNFPGRFSGRQFSNSRSEMNVSTLELGDSALYLCASRPGTTSGNTIYFGEGSWLTVV.

The rearrangement joins TRBV5-4 to TRBJ2-7; 8 bases map to TRBD1. The V segment lost 0 bases and the J segment 5 bases; nucleotides outside the gene matches: 7. The CDR3 totals 15 residues. Germline CDR1 and CDR2: SGHNT and YYREEE (reference sequence). The CDR3 nucleotides are TGTGCCAGCAGCTTGGCCCGCAGGGGGCTAAACGAGCAGTACTTC. It yields the protein CASSLARRGLNEQYF.

This clone was observed a handful of times. The rearrangement joins TRBV6-4 to TRBJ1-6; 11 bases agree with TRBD1. Trimming took 6 bases from V and 12 from J; bases not matched to a gene: 7. Germline CDR1 reads MRHNA; CDR2 reads SNTAGT. This CDR3 comprises 14 residues. The CDR3 sequence: CASSQAGTGGPLHF. CDR3 coding DNA: TGTGCCAGCAGCCAAGCCGGGACAGGGGGACCCCTCCACTTT.

This rearrangement joins TRBV11-3 to TRBJ2-7, with D possibly TRBD2 on 6 matching bases. In germline, CDR1 is SGHNT, CDR2 YENEEA. The V end was cut by 4 bases, the J end by 1 base, with 8 bases between. The CDR3 is 13 amino acids. In DNA, the CDR3 is TGTGCCAGCAGCTCGGGACTTTCCTACGAGCAGTACTTC. Translating it yields CASSSGLSYEQYF. Combining the CDR3 with reference TRBV11-3 and TRBJ2-7 gives the whole variable domain EAGVVQSPRYKIIEKKQPVAFWCNPISGHNTLYWYLQNLGQGPELLIRYENEEAVDDSQLPKDRFSAERLKGVDSTLKIQPAELGDSAVYLCASSSGLSYEQYFGPGTRLTVT.

The chain has TRBV29-1 and TRBJ2-7; TRBD1 is a possible D gene (6 bases). This CDR3 contains 14 residues. The germline CDR1 and CDR2 sequences are SQVTM and ANQGSEA. V was trimmed by 4 bases and J by 0 bases, leaving 13 bases between them. DNA of the CDR3: TGCAGCGTTGGTAGGACAGCGAACTCCTACGAGCAGTACTTC. It specifies CSVGRTANSYEQYF.

The chain recombines TRBV30 with TRBJ2-7; the match to TRBD2 covers 8 bases. With V trimmed by 5 bases and J by 2 bases, 8 bases remained unmatched. The CDR3 spans 14 residues. The germline gives CDR1 GTSNPN, CDR2 SVGIG (reference sequence). CDR3 coding DNA: TGTGCCTGGTCGGGCGGGGGGTTTACCTACGAGCAGTACTTC. Amino acids: CAWSGGGFTYEQYF. The whole variable domain, filled in from reference TRBV30 and TRBJ2-7, reads SQTIHQWPATLVQPVGSPLSLECTVEGTSNPNLYWYRQAAGRGLQLLFYSVGIGQISSEVPQNLSASRPQDRQFILSSKKLLLSDSGFYLCAWSGGGFTYEQYFGPGTRLTVT.

Only a few counts were recorded for this clone. The chain carries TRBV5-1 and TRBJ2-1; weak D call: TRBD2 (6 bases). With 2 bases removed from V and 4 bases from J, the gap between germline ends came to 13 bases. The CDR3 length is 15 residues. CDR1 is SGHRS and CDR2 is YFSETQ in the germline V gene. The CDR3 spells CASSFSSGQYNEQFF. Here the CDR3 DNA reads TGCGCCAGCAGCTTCAGCAGCGGGCAGTACAATGAGCAGTTCTTC. Combining the CDR3 with reference TRBV5-1 and TRBJ2-1 gives the whole variable domain KAGVTQTPRYLIKTRGQQVTLSCSPISGHRSVSWYQQTPGQGLQFLFEYFSETQRNKGNFPGRFSGRQFSNSRSEMNVSTLELGDSALYLCASSFSSGQYNEQFFGPGTRLTVL.

This chain links TRBV24-1 with TRBJ2-1; 10 bases match TRBD2. The CDR3 is 13 residues long. Trimming cost V 3 bases and J 16 bases; bases outside gene matches: 8. Germline assignment: CDR1 KGHDR and CDR2 SFDVKD. CDR3 nucleotide sequence: TGTGCCACCAGTGATAGTCTAGCGGGAGAAATTTTCTTC. This translates into CATSDSLAGEIFF.

The rearrangement links TRBV11-2 to TRBJ2-5; 7 nucleotides line up with TRBD2. Germline CDR1 is SGHAT and CDR2 is FQNNGV. V lost 0 bases to trimming and J lost 4 bases; unmatched junction nucleotides: 5. The CDR3 is 15 residues long. This CDR3 is CASSLEGREGETQYF. CDR3 coding DNA: TGTGCCAGCAGCTTAGAGGGCAGGGAGGGAGAGACCCAGTACTTC.